Given below is one T cell receptor (beta chain) in context. Its antigen remains unidentified. No base quality information exists; no much larger clone differs at one position. The sample comes from a study of tissue T cells after allogeneic stem cell transplantation (dated 2022 in TCRdb). About the study as a whole: Grafts from donors were received by all GVHD patients, with several grafts being unmodified and three being CD34-selected to deplete T cells. If a tissue had multiple samples, a pathologist reviewed H&E sections so that samples with histologically apparent lymphocytes got priority for sequencing. TCR beta repertoires were profiled across many tissues obtained from research autopsies of patients with and without GVHD, as well as in mouse models of GVHD. The human arm was a prospective observational study without blinding or randomization. The paper's findings and limits, for the study overall: In both patients and mice, T cells from blood and spleen covered only a limited part of the TCR repertoire found in tissues. A small and clinically heterogeneous patient cohort was studied, and sampling depth was acknowledged as a limitation. Within patients, how anatomically similar tissues were was a major factor shaping TCR repertoire composition, regardless of disease or transplant status. Few T cell clones were found to be shared across patients, but shared repertoire signatures across patients were revealed in a tissue-specific fashion by motif-based clustering. Which tissue TCRs were alloreactive or antigen-specific was not determined in the study, and some clones might have been persisting host cells.

From the cysteine through the phenylalanine, the CDR3 covers 13 amino acids. The only DNA kept is the CDR3, 39 bases in frame from the first base. According to the germline V gene, CDR1 reads MNHEY and CDR2 reads SVGAGI. Cut back by 6 bases and 6 bases, the V and J ends lie 11 bases apart. Libraries were constructed by the immunoSEQ multiplex PCR assay. Adaptive Biotechnologies performed the TCRbeta CDR3 sequencing at survey depth and reported CDR3 sequences, V/J genes, productive frequency and template counts. Amplification of TCR beta CDR3 regions started from genomic DNA instead of RNA. On the study's bioinformatics: Jensen-Shannon divergence was used to quantify pairwise repertoire overlap between tissues, with a value of 1 meaning complete divergence and a value of 0 meaning identical repertoires. Based on pairwise JSD values, tissues were grouped by single-linkage agglomerative hierarchical clustering, and the results were shown as dendrograms. All patient samples were analyzed with GLIPH2 using simulation_depth 1000, kmer_min_depth 3 and cdr3_length_cutoff 8, and only groups containing more than two unique CDR3s were kept. A standardized tissue-overlap score was calculated by extrapolating Jaccard GLIPH-group overlap across patients to a standard repertoire size of 1000 clones. Associations of diversity with clinical or experimental variables used linear mixed-effect models with tissue fixed effects and individual random effects. This is the immuneACCESS table as TCRdb keeps it, with only in-frame sequences that have V and J called. A part of the clones is gone; compared with another copy, unresolved V genes explain less than half, and the rest is unexplained. That table furnishes V, J and clone size, whereas the DNA furnished D and trimming. Within this sample are several thousand clones, with 74% of them counted one time only. The ten biggest clones cover about 5% of the sample.

The time point label, as the study defines it: human tissue collected at research (rapid) autopsy. Over an approximately three-year period, about seven adult allo-HCT recipients with steroid-refractory GVHD were prospectively enrolled in a research-autopsy study. Gastrointestinal GVHD was present in all GVHD patients, each of whom received several lines of GVHD-directed therapy, and several of these patients also had skin involvement. Autopsy tissues included GI sites from esophagus to rectum, liver, skin and lymphoid organs including spleen, after a median post-mortem interval of around 9.8 hours. Each autopsy specimen was bisected, with one portion flash-frozen in liquid nitrogen and the remainder formalin-fixed, and the outer muscle layers of GI specimens were removed. Genomic DNA was extracted from frozen tissues using the Mag-Bind Blood & Tissue DNA HDQ 96 Kit on a Chemagic 360 or the DNeasy Blood & Tissue Kit. Because of concern about red blood cell contamination, extracted DNA was further purified using the Genomic DNA Clean & Concentrator-25 kit.

This sample comprised left colon tissue, obtained at autopsy. The sequence derives from an older male patient with steroid-refractory graft-versus-host disease after an allogeneic stem cell transplant. After a transplant, some T cells may be the graft donor's own cells. The chain joins TRBV6-5 to TRBJ1-4; TRBD1 could be the D gene, as 6 bases match. The CDR3 protein is CASRQGSYEKLFF. DNA sequence: TGTGCCAGCAGACAGGGTTCTTATGAAAAACTGTTTTTT.